This TCR beta chain was profiled in a study of T cells in Graves' hyperthyroidism and ophthalmopathy. The CDR3 loop spans 16 amino acids. CDR1 MDHEN and CDR2 SYDVKM come from the germline V gene. V was cut by 6 bases and J by 3 bases, with 15 bases left in between. RNA transcripts served as the template for amplifying TCR beta CDR3 regions. Initially, a first-round RT-PCR of the TCR CDR3 employed the HTBI primer set. MiXCR, run by TCRdb on the multiplex PCR reads, gives a single entry per CDR3 protein. The table records about 640,000 distinct CDR3 sequences, roughly 15% of them present only once. Ophthalmopathy patients had Clinical Activity Score at least 3, NOSPECS grade at least 4, duration under 3 months.

The sequence was obtained from a woman aged 50 to 65 with Graves' ophthalmopathy. The sample comprised blood. The V and J genes are TRBV28 and TRBJ1-6, with TRBD1 as a possible D gene (6 bases). CDR3: CASRVTGQIYNSPLHF. CDR3 sequence (DNA): TGTGCCAGCAGGGTCACGGGACAAATCTATAATTCACCCCTCCACTTT.